This T cell receptor (beta chain) was sequenced in a study of OX40 agonist ivuxolimab in advanced cancers. Turning to the study itself: Ivuxolimab was administered intravenously to patients at 0.01 to 10 mg/kg every 2 weeks. Study findings and constraints: Doses of 0.1 to 3.0 mg/kg were accompanied by clonal expansion of CD4+ and CD8+ blood T cells by week 6. Part of the nonresponder group also had normalized T-cell clonal expansion that was low.

Sampling times: baseline, cycle 4 day 1, cycle 7 day 1. Note on this clone: The antigen is unknown.

Only in-frame clones appear in the TCRdb table, and some are missing; sequencing was by immunoSEQ multiplex PCR. The data show roughly 56,000 clones, roughly 85% seen once. CDR1 is SGHNT and CDR2 is YENEEA in the germline V gene. V lost 4 bases to trimming and J lost 1 base, with 7 bases between them. The CDR3 is 13 residues long. This sample comprised CD4+ or CD8+ T cells sorted from blood, obtained in a trial of the OX40 agonist ivuxolimab. The receptor comes from an adult with an advanced solid tumor such as melanoma, head and neck, liver or kidney cancer. The chain has TRBV11-3 and TRBJ1-1; the D gene is possibly TRBD1 (5 bases). The CDR3, as DNA: TGTGCCAGCAGCTCGACAGAGAACACTGAAGCTTTCTTT. This translates into CASSSTENTEAFF.